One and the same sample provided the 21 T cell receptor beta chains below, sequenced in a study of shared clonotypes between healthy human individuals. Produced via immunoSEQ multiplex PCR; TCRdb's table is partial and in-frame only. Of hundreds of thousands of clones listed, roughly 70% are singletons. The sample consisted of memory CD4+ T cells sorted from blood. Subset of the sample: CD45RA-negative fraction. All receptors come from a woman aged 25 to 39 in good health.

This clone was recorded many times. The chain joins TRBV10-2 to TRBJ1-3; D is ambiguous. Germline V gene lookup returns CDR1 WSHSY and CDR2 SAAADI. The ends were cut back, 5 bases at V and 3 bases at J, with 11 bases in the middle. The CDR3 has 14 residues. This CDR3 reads CASSPGVVGNTIYF. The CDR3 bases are TGCGCCAGCAGTCCCGGAGTGGTTGGAAACACCATATATTTT.

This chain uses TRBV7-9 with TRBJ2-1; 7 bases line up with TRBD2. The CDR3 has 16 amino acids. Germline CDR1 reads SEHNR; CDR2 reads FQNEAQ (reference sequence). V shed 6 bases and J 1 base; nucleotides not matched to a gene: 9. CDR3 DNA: TGTGCCAGCAGTCCGGGCGGCGGGAGTTCCTACAATGAGCAGTTCTTC. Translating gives CASSPGGGSSYNEQFF.

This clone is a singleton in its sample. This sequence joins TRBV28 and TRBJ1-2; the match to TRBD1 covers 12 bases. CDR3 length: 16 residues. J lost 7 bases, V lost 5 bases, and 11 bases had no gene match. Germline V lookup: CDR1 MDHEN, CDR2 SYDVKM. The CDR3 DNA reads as TGTGCCAGCAGTCCATCCATGGGACAGGGGGCGCGTGGCTACACCTTC. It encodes CASSPSMGQGARGYTF.

For the CDR3, the DNA is TGTGCCAGCAGCCCCGAAAGAGTCACAGATACGCAGTATTTT. Amino acids: CASSPERVTDTQYF. This chain joins TRBV11-2 and TRBJ2-3; no reliable D call. CDR1 and CDR2 from the germline V gene are SGHAT and FQNNGV. Trimming took off 5 bases at V and 2 bases at J, with 11 bases between the two ends. The CDR3 length is 14 residues.

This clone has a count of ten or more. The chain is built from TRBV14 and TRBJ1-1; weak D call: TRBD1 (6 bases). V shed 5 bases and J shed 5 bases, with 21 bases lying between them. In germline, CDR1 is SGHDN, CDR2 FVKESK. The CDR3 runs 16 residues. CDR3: CASSSPGGAAETEAFF. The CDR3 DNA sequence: TGTGCCAGCAGCTCCCCCGGGGGGGCGGCGGAGACTGAAGCTTTCTTT.

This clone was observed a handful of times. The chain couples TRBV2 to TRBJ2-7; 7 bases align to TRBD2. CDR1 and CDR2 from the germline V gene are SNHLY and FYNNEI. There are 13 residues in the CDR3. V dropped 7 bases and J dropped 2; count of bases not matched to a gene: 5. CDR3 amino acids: CASMVGTTYEQYF. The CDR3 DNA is TGTGCCAGCATGGTGGGGACTACCTACGAGCAGTACTTC.

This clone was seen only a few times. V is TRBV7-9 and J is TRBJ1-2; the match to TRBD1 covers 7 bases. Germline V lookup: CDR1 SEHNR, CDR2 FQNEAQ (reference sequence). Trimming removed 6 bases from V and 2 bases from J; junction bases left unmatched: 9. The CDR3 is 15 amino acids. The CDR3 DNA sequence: TGTGCCAGCAGGGGACCATCGACAGGGAACTATGGCTACACCTTC. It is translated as CASRGPSTGNYGYTF.

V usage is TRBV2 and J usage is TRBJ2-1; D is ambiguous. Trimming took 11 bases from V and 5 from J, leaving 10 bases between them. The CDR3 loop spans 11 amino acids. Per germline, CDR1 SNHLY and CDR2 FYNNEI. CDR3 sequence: CADKGHNEQFF. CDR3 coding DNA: TGTGCCGACAAGGGCCACAATGAGCAGTTCTTC.

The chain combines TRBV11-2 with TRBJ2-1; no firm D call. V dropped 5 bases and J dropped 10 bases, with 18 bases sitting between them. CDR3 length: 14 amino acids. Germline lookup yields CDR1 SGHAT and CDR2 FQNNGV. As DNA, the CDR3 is TGTGCCAGCAGCGCCCGGTCCAGGCCCGAGGAGCAGTTCTTC. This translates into CASSARSRPEEQFF.

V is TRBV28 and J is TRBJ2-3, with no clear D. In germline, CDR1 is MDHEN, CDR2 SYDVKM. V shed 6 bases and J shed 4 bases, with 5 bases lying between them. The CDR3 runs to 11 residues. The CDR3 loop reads CASRAADTQYF. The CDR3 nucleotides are TGTGCCAGCAGGGCGGCAGATACGCAGTATTTT.

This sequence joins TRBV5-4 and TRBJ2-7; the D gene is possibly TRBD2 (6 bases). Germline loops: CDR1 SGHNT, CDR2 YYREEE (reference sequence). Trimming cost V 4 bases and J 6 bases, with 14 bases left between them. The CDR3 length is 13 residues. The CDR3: CASSTGRNPEQYF. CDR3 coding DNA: TGTGCCAGCAGCACTGGGAGGAATCCCGAGCAGTACTTC.

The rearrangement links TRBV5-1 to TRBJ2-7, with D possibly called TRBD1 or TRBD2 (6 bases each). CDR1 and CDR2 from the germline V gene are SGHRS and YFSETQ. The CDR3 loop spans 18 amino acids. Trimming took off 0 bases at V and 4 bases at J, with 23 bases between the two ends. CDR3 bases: TGCGCCAGCAGCTTGGTTCGGTTTCGGGGGCGCGGCGGTTACGAGCAGTACTTC. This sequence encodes CASSLVRFRGRGGYEQYF.

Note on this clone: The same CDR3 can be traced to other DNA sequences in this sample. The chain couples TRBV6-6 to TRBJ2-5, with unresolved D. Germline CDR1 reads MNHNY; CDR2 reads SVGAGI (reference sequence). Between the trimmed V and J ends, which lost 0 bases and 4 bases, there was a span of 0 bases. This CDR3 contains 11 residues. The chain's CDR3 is CASSYSETQYF. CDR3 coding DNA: TGTGCCAGCAGTTACTCAGAGACCCAGTACTTC.

CDR3 nucleotide sequence: TGTGCCAGCAGCAGGGACAGGGCTATTATTGGGGAGCTGTTTTTT. This codes for CASSRDRAIIGELFF. V usage is TRBV5-4 and J usage is TRBJ2-2; TRBD1 matches at 9 bases. With V trimmed by 4 bases and J by 8 bases, 9 bases remained unmatched. CDR3 length: 15 amino acids. CDR1 is SGHNT, CDR2 YYREEE, per germline (reference sequence).

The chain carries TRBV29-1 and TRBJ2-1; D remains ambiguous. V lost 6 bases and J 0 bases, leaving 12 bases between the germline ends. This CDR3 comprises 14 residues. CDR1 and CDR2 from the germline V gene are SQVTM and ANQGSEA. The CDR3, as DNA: TGCAGCGTAAACATGGGTATCTCCTACAATGAGCAGTTCTTC. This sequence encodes CSVNMGISYNEQFF.

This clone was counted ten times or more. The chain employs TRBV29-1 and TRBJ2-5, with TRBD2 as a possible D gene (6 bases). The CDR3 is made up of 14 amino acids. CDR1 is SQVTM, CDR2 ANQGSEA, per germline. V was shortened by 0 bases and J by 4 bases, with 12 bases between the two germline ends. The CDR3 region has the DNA TGCAGCGTTGAAGATCGACGGCGGGGAGAGACCCAGTACTTC. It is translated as CSVEDRRRGETQYF.

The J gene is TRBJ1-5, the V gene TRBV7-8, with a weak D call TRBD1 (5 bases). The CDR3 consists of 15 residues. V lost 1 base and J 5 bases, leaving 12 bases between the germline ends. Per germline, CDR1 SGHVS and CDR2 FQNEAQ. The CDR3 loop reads CASSLVSGAHQPQHF. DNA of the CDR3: TGTGCCAGCAGCTTAGTTTCCGGGGCCCATCAGCCCCAGCATTTT.

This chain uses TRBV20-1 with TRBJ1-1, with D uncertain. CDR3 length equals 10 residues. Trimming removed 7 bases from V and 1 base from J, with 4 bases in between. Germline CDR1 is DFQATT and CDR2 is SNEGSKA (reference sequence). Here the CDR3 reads CSVKNTEAFF. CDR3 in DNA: TGCAGTGTTAAGAACACTGAAGCTTTCTTT.

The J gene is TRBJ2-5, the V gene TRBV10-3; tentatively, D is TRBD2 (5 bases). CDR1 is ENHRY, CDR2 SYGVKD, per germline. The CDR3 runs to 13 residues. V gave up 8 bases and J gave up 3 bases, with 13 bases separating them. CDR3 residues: CAIRGRVEETQYF. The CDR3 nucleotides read TGTGCCATCCGTGGGCGGGTTGAAGAGACCCAGTACTTC.

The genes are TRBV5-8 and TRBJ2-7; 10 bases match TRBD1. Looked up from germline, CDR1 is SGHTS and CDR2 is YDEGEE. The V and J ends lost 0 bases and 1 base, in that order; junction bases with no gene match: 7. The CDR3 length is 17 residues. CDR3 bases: TGTGCCAGCAGCTTGGGTGTTGGGACAGGGGATTCCTACGAGCAGTACTTC. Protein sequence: CASSLGVGTGDSYEQYF.

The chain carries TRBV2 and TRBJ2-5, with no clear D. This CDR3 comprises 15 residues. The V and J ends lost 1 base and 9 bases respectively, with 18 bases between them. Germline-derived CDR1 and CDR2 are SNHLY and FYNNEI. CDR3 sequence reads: CASSEEDPSLVAQYF. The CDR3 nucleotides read TGTGCCAGCAGTGAAGAAGACCCAAGCCTGGTGGCCCAGTACTTC.